This note documents a single T cell receptor beta chain sequence. No cognate antigen has been identified for it. Per-base quality was not reported, and no clone a single base away is much larger than it. Patients chosen for sequencing had shown expansion of CD8+CD57+ cells by flow cytometry. Severe acquired aplastic anemia was diagnosed in all patients according to International Study of Aplastic Anemia and Agranulocytosis and Camitta criteria. At the time blood was sampled, none of the patients had received any therapy. In this study, sorted CD4+ and CD8+ T cells from the blood of healthy subjects and of severe aplastic anemia patients had their TCR repertoires deep-sequenced. Patients were enrolled in the USA under clinicaltrials.gov protocols 00001620, 01623167, 00001397, 00071045, 00081523 and 00961064. Ficoll-Paque density gradient centrifugation was used to isolate peripheral blood mononuclear cells. CD4+ and CD8+ T cells were sorted by FACS or magnetic beads before DNA extraction.

This sample is drawn from a study of CD8+CD57+ T cells in acquired aplastic anemia (dated by TCRdb to between 2017 and 2018). Describing the broader study: DNA extracted from sorted CD4+ and CD8+ cells had a mean of about 3.2 ug, with a range of 0.2 to 27.4 ug. A CD8+CD57+ expansion meant a frequency higher than the mean frequency seen in healthy subjects.

The CDR3 sequence holds 12 residues, the cysteine and phenylalanine included. The DNA shown is the 36-base CDR3, in frame from base 1. In the germline V gene (reference sequence), CDR1 corresponds to SGHKS and CDR2 to YYEKEE. The junction shows trimming of 2 bases on V and 10 bases on J, and the gene matches do not reach 3 bases of it. Genomic DNA served as template for TCR beta VDJ combination and CDR3 sequence profiling. An Illumina HiSeq 2000 was used for TCR repertoire sequencing. Turning to the authors' computational methods: TRBV/TRBJ rearrangement plots, CDR3 size and DJ length profiles, and Simpson's diversity index were used to evaluate the repertoires. Whichever DNA sequence was most abundant in the deep sequencing data was defined as the immunodominant clone. CDR3 amino acid sequences were checked for sharing between subjects and were compared against published repertoires and the VDJdb database. TCRdb applied fastp at Q25 and MiXCR to the public reads, then kept only in-frame beta chains. All rows with the same CDR3 protein become a single entry with the most common DNA and genes. TCRdb's processing, not the study's, gives the V and J calls here. This sample lists 250,000 to 350,000 distinct CDR3 sequences; approximately 57% were detected once. Jointly, the top ten make up approximately 1.2% of the sample.

Here is what the overall study found, with its caveats: About 30 CD8+ CDR3 sequences were found to be shared between patients and controls, but these sequences appeared to be highly expressed in patients and within the immunodominant clones of the patients. Between patients and healthy controls, no significant difference in CD8+ Simpson's diversity was found (P=0.060).

The source is a human donor with aplastic anemia. Sequenced input: sorted CD4+, CD8+, or CD8+CD57+ T cells (not recorded which) from PBMCs. Recombination linked TRBV5-5 to TRBJ1-1; 9 central nucleotides agree with TRBD1. Read as DNA, the sequence is TGTGCCAGCAGCTTACAGGGGGCTGGAGCTTTCTTT. Translated, it reads CASSLQGAGAFF.